Here is one TCR beta chain with its context. Its antigen is undetermined. The sample comes from a study of cytomegalovirus exposure and HLA in healthy donors. Whole-study context: The 600 to 800 first-cohort repertoires shared a platform with the roughly 130 validation repertoires, as reported in a later analysis. Findings of the study overall: According to reports, the classifier identified cytomegalovirus status with high specificity and sensitivity. The study found most TCR sequences rare, yet found some public TCRs in many donors. Subsequent analysis of the approximately 110 validation repertoires found a tendency for first-cohort TCR clusters to co-occur.

Generated by immunoSEQ multiplex PCR, the TCRdb table keeps only in-frame clones and is missing some. Here the sample spans nearly 80,000 clones, approximately 93% being singletons. Sequencing was performed on PBMCs. The sequence was obtained from a woman younger than 45 in good health and CMV-seronegative.

The CDR3 DNA follows: TGTGCCAGTAGTATTGGCCAGTTCCCCTACAATGAGCAGTTCTTC. Protein product: CASSIGQFPYNEQFF. The chain is built from TRBV19 and TRBJ2-1, with D unclear. The CDR3 runs to 15 residues. Trimming removed 3 bases from V and 2 bases from J, with 11 bases in between. Per the germline V gene, CDR1 is LNHDA and CDR2 is SQIVND (reference sequence).